This TCR beta chain was found in a study of blood T cell repertoires in COVID-19. As for the study in general: Researchers got acute and convalescent COVID-19 samples from the United States, Italy and Spain. T cells, B-cell-depleted T cells, or PBMCs supplied cDNA or gDNA.

Trimming shortened V by 4 bases and J by 1 base, and 17 bases separated the two germline ends. Looked up from germline, CDR1 is SGHRS and CDR2 is YFSETQ. The CDR3 is made up of 16 amino acids. In the authors' workflow: It was from reference gene primer amplification that nucleated cell counts were estimated. Some clones are missing from TCRdb's copy, which holds only in-frame ones; the method was immunoSEQ multiplex PCR. V and J calls and clone size are those listed in that table; D and trimming were worked out from the DNA. This table has 300,000 to 350,000 clones, about nine tenths appearing once. This TCR was recovered from a man aged 18 to 35 with active or convalescent COVID-19. The chain uses TRBV5-1 and TRBJ1-1; tentative D call: TRBD1 (5 bases). Sample: peripheral blood. DNA for the CDR3: TGCGCCAGCAGCCGGGACTCCCGGGGTGGGAACACTGAAGCTTTCTTT. Its protein product is CASSRDSRGGNTEAFF.